Sequencing of this T cell receptor (beta chain) was carried out in a study of blood T cell repertoires in COVID-19. Participant ages covered 18 to 89 years across about two dozen US areas. Participant reports of clinical history set cohort assignment. Only in-frame clones appear in the TCRdb table, and some are missing; sequencing was by immunoSEQ multiplex PCR. The sample has about 500,000 clones; about 90% are singletons. Germline V gene data show CDR1 as SGDLS and CDR2 as YYNGEE. The CDR3 is made up of 14 amino acids. V lost 0 bases and J lost 7, with 10 bases in between. The sample consisted of PBMCs or T cells enriched from blood (not recorded which). V and J are TRBV9 and TRBJ1-4; tentatively, D is TRBD1 (5 bases). The TCR comes from a woman aged 18-29 years who had recovered from COVID-19. DNA for the CDR3: TGTGCCAGCAGCGTAGATACAGGTAGTGAAAAACTGTTTTTT. It codes for CASSVDTGSEKLFF.